These 20 T cell receptor beta chains came from one sample sequenced in a study of blood T cells in healthy people across ages. Primed by a sample-barcoded 5' primer and a J-beta primer mix, a second PCR proceeded for about 6 to 12 cycles. From the 5' RACE reads, TCRdb called clonotypes with MiXCR, one entry per CDR3 protein. Of about 650,000 distinct CDR3 sequences listed, around 52% are singletons. The material sequenced was blood. Every receptor here comes from a woman of 80 years or more in good health.

The J gene is TRBJ1-6, the V gene TRBV9; D is unresolved. The germline V gene encodes CDR1 SGDLS and CDR2 YYNGEE. The length of the CDR3 is 14 residues. Trimming stripped 4 bases from V and 3 bases from J, with 8 bases between. The CDR3 nucleotides read TGTGCCAGCAGCTTGACGGACTATAATTCACCCCTCCACTTT. Amino acid sequence: CASSLTDYNSPLHF.

About this clonotype: A read error may produce the germline difference seen at one junction end. The genes are TRBV12-3 or TRBV12-4 and TRBJ2-3, with no clear D. This CDR3 is built from 15 residues. The CDR3 DNA is TGTGCCGGCAGTTTAGGCCGCGTGGGCACAGATACGCAGTATTTT. Its translation: CAGSLGRVGTDTQYF.

In its sample, this clonotype was seen many times. The chain is built from TRBV2 and TRBJ2-7; D is uncertain. Trimming took off 4 bases at V and 4 bases at J, with 11 bases between the two ends. Germline lookup yields CDR1 SNHLY and CDR2 FYNNEI. The CDR3 has 13 residues. As DNA, the CDR3 is TGTGCCAGCAGTGGTGTCAGGATGTACGAGCAGTACTTC. The encoded protein is CASSGVRMYEQYF.

CDR3 protein: CASSSPGLAAQETQYF. The CDR3 DNA is TGTGCCAGCAGCTCACCGGGACTAGCGGCCCAAGAGACCCAGTACTTC. The chain recombines TRBV13 with TRBJ2-5, with 11 bases that match TRBD2. CDR3 length: 16 amino acids. Germline CDR1 PRHDT, CDR2 FYEKMQ (reference sequence). V trimming: 4 bases; J trimming: 1 base; junction bases outside the gene matches: 5.

This clonotype showed up many times. The genes are TRBV10-1 and TRBJ2-7, with D possibly being TRBD2 (6 bases). Trimming left V 3 bases short and J 4 bases short, with 13 bases between. This CDR3 contains 14 residues. Germline CDR1 and CDR2: WNHNN and SYGVQD (reference sequence). CDR3 nucleotide sequence: TGCGCCAGCAGTGATAACGGGGGTCGGTACGAGCAGTACTTC. It specifies CASSDNGGRYEQYF.

The chain uses TRBV6-5 and TRBJ2-5, with no clear D. The DNA end favors TRBJ2-7, so the J call may be wrong. The CDR3 extends over 13 amino acids. Germline V gives CDR1 MNHEY, CDR2 SVGAGI. The CDR3 spells CASSRPSSYEQYF. The CDR3 DNA follows: TGTGCCAGCAGCAGACCGAGCTCCTACGAGCAGTACTTC.

Worth noting for this clonotype: This clone may be a read error of a much larger clone one base away. The chain joins TRBV6-5 to TRBJ1-2; weak D call: TRBD1 (5 bases). This CDR3 spans 13 amino acids. Germline V CDR1 and CDR2: MNHEY, SVGAGI. V lost 5 bases, J lost 7 bases, and 14 bases lay in between. Here the CDR3 reads CASSDQGAGGYTF. Written as DNA, the CDR3 is TGTGCCAGCAGTGACCAGGGAGCGGGTGGCTACACCTTC.

The chain carries TRBV5-1 and TRBJ2-7; D is undetermined. Trimming shortened V by 4 bases and J by 5 bases, and 10 bases separated the two germline ends. The CDR3 sequence is 12 residues long. Looked up from germline, CDR1 is SGHRS and CDR2 is YFSETQ. The CDR3 region is CASSPAENEQYF. CDR3 bases: TGCGCCAGCAGCCCCGCGGAGAACGAGCAGTACTTC.

This clonotype came up a few times. V usage is TRBV6-1 and J usage is TRBJ1-1; D gene ambiguous. CDR1 is MNHNS, CDR2 SASEGT, per germline. Trimming stripped 4 bases from V and 3 bases from J, with 12 bases between. CDR3 length: 14 amino acids. Here the CDR3 DNA reads TGTGCCAGCAGTGCGACCAGACGGGACACTGAAGCTTTCTTT. Encoded protein: CASSATRRDTEAFF.

Points on this clonotype: One base away lies a much larger clone, so this may be a sequencing read error. This chain connects TRBV10-1 to TRBJ2-7, with TRBD1 matching over 11 bases. Germline V CDR1 and CDR2: WNHNN, SYGVQD (reference sequence). V shed 0 bases, J shed 1 base, and the junction held 5 bases outside the gene matches. This CDR3 contains 17 residues. CDR3 residues: CASSESRGQGGSYEQYF. In DNA form, the CDR3 reads TGCGCCAGCAGTGAGTCTAGGGGACAGGGGGGTTCCTACGAGCAGTACTTC.

V is TRBV2 and J is TRBJ2-1, with 16 positions matching TRBD2. This CDR3 contains 19 residues. Germline V lookup: CDR1 SNHLY, CDR2 FYNNEI. With 6 bases clipped from V and 0 bases from J, the junction kept 8 bases outside the gene matches. In DNA, the CDR3 is TGTGCCAGCAGCAGACCCGGGACTAGCGGGAGGGCCTCCTACAATGAGCAGTTCTTC. This codes for CASSRPGTSGRASYNEQFF.

The table lists this clonotype with many counts. The rearrangement joins TRBV12-3 or TRBV12-4 to TRBJ2-5; D unresolved. The J call could be wrong; TRBJ2-7 is a better fit for the DNA end. The CDR3 has 13 residues. The CDR3 is CASRMSASLEQYF. The CDR3 nucleotides read TGTGCCAGCAGAATGTCGGCCTCGCTCGAGCAGTACTTC.

At least ten counts were recorded for this clonotype. The J gene is TRBJ2-3, the V gene TRBV5-1, with D perhaps TRBD1 or TRBD2 (5 bases each). V was shortened by 3 bases and J by 0 bases, with 11 bases between the two germline ends. This CDR3 is built from 15 residues. Looked up from germline, CDR1 is SGHRS and CDR2 is YFSETQ. The CDR3 nucleotides are TGCGCCAGCAGCTCGACGGGGCACAGCACAGATACGCAGTATTTT. Its protein product is CASSSTGHSTDTQYF.

To note about this clonotype: Given a much more abundant clone one base away, this may be a read error. The chain is built from TRBV29-1 and TRBJ2-3, with D possibly TRBD2 on 5 matching bases. Germline loops: CDR1 SQVTM, CDR2 ANQGSEA. The CDR3 length is 16 residues. With 4 bases removed from V and 0 bases from J, the gap between germline ends came to 17 bases. In DNA form, the CDR3 reads TGCAGCGTTGCCGGGATACTACCGGGGAGCACAGATACGCAGTATTTT. The encoded protein is CSVAGILPGSTDTQYF.

This rearrangement joins TRBV9 to TRBJ2-5, with 12 bases matching TRBD2. In germline, CDR1 is SGDLS, CDR2 YYNGEE. The CDR3 contains 19 residues. Losses at the gene ends were 0 bases for V and 11 bases for J; bases not matched to a gene: 20. The CDR3 reads CASSVGRGLAGGIDNEQYF. In DNA form, the CDR3 reads TGTGCCAGCAGCGTAGGTAGGGGGCTAGCGGGAGGGATAGACAATGAGCAGTACTTC.

V usage is TRBV24-1 and J usage is TRBJ2-7, with D unclear. V gave up 3 bases and J gave up 4 bases, with 3 bases separating them. The CDR3 has 11 amino acids. Germline CDR1 is KGHDR and CDR2 is SFDVKD. CDR3 residues: CATSDQYEQYF. The DNA of the CDR3 is TGTGCCACCAGTGATCAGTACGAGCAGTACTTC.

Only one count was recorded for this clonotype. A much bigger clone sits one base away, suggesting this may be a read error. The chain combines TRBV15 with TRBJ2-1; the match to TRBD2 covers 10 bases. This CDR3 region has 17 residues. CDR1 and CDR2 (germline): LNHNV, YYDKDF (reference sequence). The CDR3 protein is CATSRAGTSVSYSEQFF. In DNA form, the CDR3 reads TGTGCCACCAGCAGAGCTGGGACTAGCGTCTCCTACAGTGAGCAGTTCTTC.

This clonotype was detected only a few times. J is TRBJ2-5 and V is TRBV12-3 or TRBV12-4; possibly TRBD1 or TRBD2 for D (5 bases each). The V end was cut by 4 bases, the J end by 11 bases, with 20 bases between. This CDR3 has 14 residues. Here the CDR3 reads CASSSEGRYNEQYF. Written as DNA, the CDR3 is TGTGCCAGCAGTTCTGAGGGGAGATACAATGAGCAGTACTTC.

The genes are TRBV12-3 or TRBV12-4 and TRBJ2-3; maybe TRBD1 (6 bases). This CDR3 spans 14 amino acids. Trimming shortened V by 7 bases and J by 4 bases, and 15 bases separated the two germline ends. The CDR3: CASTLCRGADTQYF. For the CDR3, the DNA is TGTGCCAGCACTCTTTGCAGGGGAGCAGATACGCAGTATTTT.

This clonotype was counted a few times. The V and J genes are TRBV5-1 and TRBJ2-3; 11 bases fit TRBD2. The V and J ends lost 4 bases and 0 bases, in that order; junction bases with no gene match: 4. This CDR3 is built from 16 residues. Germline lookup yields CDR1 SGHRS and CDR2 YFSETQ. The CDR3 DNA sequence: TGCGCCAGCAGCGTGACTAGCGGGGTCAGCACAGATACGCAGTATTTT. Amino acids: CASSVTSGVSTDTQYF.